One and the same sample provided the 21 T cell receptor beta chains below, sequenced in a study of shared clonotypes between healthy human individuals. Profiled with immunoSEQ multiplex PCR; TCRdb holds only in-frame clones, not every one. The sample has hundreds of thousands of clones; around 73% are singletons. Specimen: memory CD4+ T cells sorted from blood. Subset denoted: CD45RA-negative fraction. The receptors originated from a woman in her 30s in good health.

The J gene is TRBJ2-3, the V gene TRBV5-1; D remains unclear. Germline CDR1 reads SGHRS; CDR2 reads YFSETQ. The V end lost 4 bases, the J end lost 5 bases, and 11 bases lay between the germline ends. CDR3 length: 13 residues. The CDR3 DNA follows: TGCGCCAGCAGCCCAACGAGGTTAGATACGCAGTATTTT. Its protein is CASSPTRLDTQYF.

V is TRBV18 and J is TRBJ2-3; TRBD1 agrees at 7 bases. Germline-derived CDR1 and CDR2 are KGHSH and LQKENI. The CDR3 runs to 15 residues. J gave up 1 base and V 5 bases, and 6 bases lay outside the gene matches. CDR3 bases: TGTGCCAGCTCAAAACAGGGACAGCGCACAGATACGCAGTATTTT. This gives the protein CASSKQGQRTDTQYF.

The chain joins TRBV5-6 to TRBJ2-3; D ambiguous. This CDR3 region has 12 residues. CDR1 and CDR2 (germline): SGHDT, YYEEEE. The germline V and J ends were trimmed by 0 bases and 5 bases, with 4 bases remaining between them. CDR3 amino acids: CASSLGEDTQYF. Written as DNA, the CDR3 is TGTGCCAGCAGCTTGGGCGAAGATACGCAGTATTTT. Variable domain in full (rest from reference TRBV5-6 and TRBJ2-3): DAGVTQSPTHLIKTRGQQVTLRCSPKSGHDTVSWYQQALGQGPQFIFQYYEEEERQRGNFPDRFSGHQFPNYSSELNVNALLLGDSALYLCASSLGEDTQYFGPGTRLTVL.

The chain links TRBV9 to TRBJ2-2, with TRBD2 as a possible D gene (5 bases). The CDR3 runs to 17 residues. Germline V CDR1 and CDR2: SGDLS, YYNGEE. V gave up 0 bases and J gave up 3 bases, with 15 bases separating them. In nucleotides, the CDR3 is TGTGCCAGCAGCGTAGTCGAGGATAGCGCATACACCGGGGAGCTGTTTTTT. This sequence encodes CASSVVEDSAYTGELFF. The full variable domain, rest sourced from reference TRBV9 and TRBJ2-2, is DSGVTQTPKHLITATGQRVTLRCSPRSGDLSVYWYQQSLDQGLQFLIQYYNGEERAKGNILERFSAQQFPDLHSELNLSSLELGDSALYFCASSVVEDSAYTGELFFGEGSRLTVL.

This chain joins TRBV28 and TRBJ2-5; D is unclear. The ends were cut back, 3 bases at V and 7 bases at J, with 12 bases in the middle. CDR3 length: 13 amino acids. CDR1 is MDHEN and CDR2 is SYDVKM in the germline V gene. The CDR3 DNA follows: TGTGCCAGCAGTTTCGTACGAGACGGGACCCAGTACTTC. Encoded protein: CASSFVRDGTQYF.

This clone was found once. The V gene is TRBV6-5, the J gene TRBJ2-7; D ambiguous. The CDR3 extends over 13 amino acids. V was trimmed by 2 bases and J by 6 bases, leaving 11 bases between them. Germline V CDR1 and CDR2: MNHEY, SVGAGI. CDR3 in DNA: TGTGCCAGCAGTTACGAGCCGACTCGCGAGCAGTACTTC. It is translated as CASSYEPTREQYF.

The CDR3: CASSSVGGVYEQFF. Written as DNA, the CDR3 is TGTGCCAGTAGTTCGGTGGGAGGGGTCTATGAGCAGTTCTTC. V and J are TRBV19 and TRBJ2-1, with 7 bases matching TRBD2. CDR1 is LNHDA and CDR2 is SQIVND in the germline V gene (reference sequence). This CDR3 is 14 amino acids long. With V trimmed by 5 bases and J by 8 bases, 9 bases remained unmatched.

This clone turned up a few times. This chain links TRBV6-5 with TRBJ2-7, with D perhaps matching TRBD1 or TRBD2 (5 bases each). Germline CDR1 reads MNHEY; CDR2 reads SVGAGI. Trimming took off 5 bases at V and 4 bases at J, with 15 bases between the two ends. The CDR3 sequence is 14 residues long. The CDR3 DNA reads as TGTGCCAGCAGTCCACGGGACGGAAGATACGAGCAGTACTTC. It is translated as CASSPRDGRYEQYF.

The chain couples TRBV5-1 to TRBJ1-2, with TRBD1 matching over 8 bases. Germline-derived CDR1 and CDR2 are SGHRS and YFSETQ. Trimming removed 6 bases from V and 2 bases from J; junction bases left unmatched: 6. The CDR3 has 14 residues. The CDR3 DNA is TGCGCCAGCACCCTTGGACAGGGCAACTATGGCTACACCTTC. It is translated as CASTLGQGNYGYTF.

The chain employs TRBV6-5 and TRBJ2-7, with 8 bases fitting TRBD1. This CDR3 is 14 amino acids long. The V gene end was trimmed by 5 bases and the J gene end by 2 bases; junction bases not matched to a gene: 5. Germline values: CDR1 MNHEY, CDR2 SVGAGI. CDR3 in amino acids: CASSPSTGAYEQYF. CDR3 bases: TGTGCCAGCAGTCCGTCGACAGGGGCCTACGAGCAGTACTTC.

This clone was found a few times. V gene TRBV6-1 combines with J gene TRBJ1-5, with D unclear. The CDR3 runs 13 residues. V lost 2 bases to trimming and J lost 5 bases, with 7 bases between them. Per the germline V gene, CDR1 is MNHNS and CDR2 is SASEGT. Written as DNA, the CDR3 is TGTGCCAGCAGTGAATATAGGGATCAGCCCCAGCATTTT. Translating it yields CASSEYRDQPQHF.

This clone was seen only once. The chain combines TRBV11-3 with TRBJ2-1; the match to TRBD2 covers 11 bases. With V trimmed by 5 bases and J by 4 bases, 13 bases remained unmatched. Germline V gene lookup returns CDR1 SGHNT and CDR2 YENEEA. The CDR3 runs to 18 residues. The CDR3 DNA follows: TGTGCCAGCAGCCCGGGACAGGGTGGGACTAGCGGTTACAATGAGCAGTTCTTC. Translated, it gives CASSPGQGGTSGYNEQFF. Full variable domain (missing parts from reference TRBV11-3 and TRBJ2-1): EAGVVQSPRYKIIEKKQPVAFWCNPISGHNTLYWYLQNLGQGPELLIRYENEEAVDDSQLPKDRFSAERLKGVDSTLKIQPAELGDSAVYLCASSPGQGGTSGYNEQFFGPGTRLTVL.

The chain links TRBV7-8 to TRBJ1-5; maybe TRBD1 (5 bases). V lost 3 bases to trimming and J lost 0 bases, with 9 bases between them. The CDR3 sequence is 15 residues long. In germline, CDR1 is SGHVS, CDR2 FQNEAQ. The CDR3 reads CASSFADSSNQPQHF. CDR3 DNA: TGTGCCAGCAGCTTTGCTGACAGTAGCAATCAGCCCCAGCATTTT.

The J gene is TRBJ2-7, the V gene TRBV2; D gene uncertain. The V end lost 6 bases, the J end lost 0 bases, and 6 bases lay between the germline ends. Germline assignment: CDR1 SNHLY and CDR2 FYNNEI. This CDR3 spans 12 amino acids. CDR3 nucleotides: TGTGCCAGCAGGGATTTCTCCTACGAGCAGTACTTC. As protein: CASRDFSYEQYF.

V usage is TRBV28 and J usage is TRBJ2-7, with 11 bases matching TRBD2. CDR3 length equals 17 residues. Unmatched junction bases numbered 15, after V lost 7 bases and J lost 4 bases. CDR1 and CDR2 (germline): MDHEN, SYDVKM. Here the CDR3 reads CASTPATSGRSVYEQYF. CDR3 DNA sequence: TGTGCCAGCACCCCGGCTACTAGCGGGAGATCGGTTTACGAGCAGTACTTC.

The chain joins TRBV6-1 to TRBJ2-1, with D tentatively TRBD1 or TRBD2 (5 bases each). The ends were cut back, 6 bases at V and 6 bases at J, with 15 bases in the middle. The CDR3 loop spans 14 amino acids. The V gene's germline CDR1 is MNHNS and CDR2 SASEGT. The CDR3 protein is CASSRDRSANEQFF. In nucleotides, the CDR3 is TGTGCCAGCAGCCGGGACCGATCGGCCAATGAGCAGTTCTTC.

The CDR3 coding sequence is TGTGCCAGCAGCCCCGGGACTAGGGTGTATACGCAGTATTTT. Its translation: CASSPGTRVYTQYF. The V call is TRBV11-3, the J call TRBJ2-3; TRBD2 matches at 8 bases. The germline CDR1 and CDR2 sequences are SGHNT and YENEEA. Losses at the gene ends were 5 bases for V and 7 bases for J; bases not matched to a gene: 8. CDR3 size: 14 residues.

A word on this clone: The sample holds other DNA sequences that translate to the same CDR3. This chain joins TRBV10-3 and TRBJ2-5; maybe TRBD1 (6 bases). Trimming pared 2 bases from V and 2 bases from J, leaving 6 bases between. The V gene's germline CDR1 is ENHRY and CDR2 SYGVKD. The CDR3 contains 13 residues. In DNA form, the CDR3 reads TGTGCCATCAGTGAGCAGGGGCAAGAGACCCAGTACTTC. Residues: CAISEQGQETQYF.

The chain uses TRBV7-9 and TRBJ2-5; no definite D call. Trimming removed 8 bases at V and 0 bases at J, with 7 bases between. In germline, CDR1 is SEHNR, CDR2 FQNEAQ (reference sequence). CDR3 length equals 12 residues. For the CDR3, the DNA is TGTGCCAGCGTCACTAACCAAGAGACCCAGTACTTC. Translated: CASVTNQETQYF.

There are a few counts of this clone. The chain combines TRBV25-1 with TRBJ1-4, with 7 positions matching TRBD1. This CDR3 is 14 amino acids long. Trimming removed 3 bases from V and 7 bases from J; junction bases left unmatched: 5. Germline loops: CDR1 MGHDK, CDR2 SYGVNS. The CDR3 protein is CASSDRDRSEKLFF. The CDR3, as DNA: TGTGCCAGCAGTGACCGGGACAGATCTGAAAAACTGTTTTTT. Based on the CDR3 plus reference TRBV25-1 and TRBJ1-4, the full variable domain is EADIYQTPRYLVIGTGKKITLECSQTMGHDKMYWYQQDPGMELHLIHYSYGVNSTEKGDLSSESTVSRIRTEHFPLTLESARPSHTSQYLCASSDRDRSEKLFFGSGTQLSVL.

The chain carries TRBV7-6 and TRBJ2-2, with D unresolved. Trimming removed 5 bases from V and 2 bases from J, with 6 bases in between. In germline, CDR1 is SGHVS, CDR2 FNYEAQ. The CDR3 runs to 13 residues. The CDR3 is CASSRSNTGELFF. CDR3 nucleotides: TGTGCCAGCAGCCGGAGCAACACCGGGGAGCTGTTTTTT.